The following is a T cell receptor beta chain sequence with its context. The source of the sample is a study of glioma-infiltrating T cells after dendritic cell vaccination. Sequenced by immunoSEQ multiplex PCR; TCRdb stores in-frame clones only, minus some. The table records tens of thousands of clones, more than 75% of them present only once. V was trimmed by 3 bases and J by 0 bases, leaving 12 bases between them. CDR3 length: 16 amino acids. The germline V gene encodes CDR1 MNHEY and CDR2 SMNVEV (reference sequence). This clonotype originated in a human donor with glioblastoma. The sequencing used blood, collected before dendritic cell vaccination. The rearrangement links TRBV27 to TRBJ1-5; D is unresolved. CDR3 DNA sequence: TGTGCCAGCAGTTTGCTCTCACTGCATAGCAATCAGCCCCAGCATTTT. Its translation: CASSLLSLHSNQPQHF.